This is a list of T cell receptor beta chains from one sample in a study of radiation and T cells in renal cell carcinoma. The method was immunoSEQ multiplex PCR; TCRdb's version includes in-frame clones alone and lacks a portion of them. The table shows tens of thousands of clones, with 80% occurring only once. The sequenced sample was blood, obtained from a patient whose treatment included radiotherapy and nephrectomy. These TCRs come from a man in his sixties with renal cell carcinoma. Each CDR3 is given with its conserved first and last residue. The D gene is left open where the match is weak. Some rows mark clone size as missing; the rest say once, few, many or name a class of expanded clone.

J gene: TRBJ1-2; clone size: medium-sized; D gene: TRBD1; CDR3 length: 15; V gene: TRBV9; CDR3 protein: CASSGLDRGAGGYTF; CDR3 DNA: TGTGCCAGCAGCGGCCTCGACAGGGGAGCGGGCGGCTACACCTTC
J gene: TRBJ2-3; clone size: NA; D gene: NA; CDR3 length: 15; V gene: TRBV5-1; CDR3 protein: CASSSRQESTDTQYF; CDR3 DNA: TGCGCCAGCAGCTCTAGACAGGAAAGCACAGATACGCAGTATTTT
J gene: TRBJ1-5; clone size: NA; D gene: NA; CDR3 length: 15; V gene: TRBV2; CDR3 protein: CASGKRTDSNQPQHF; CDR3 DNA: TGTGCCAGCGGAAAACGGACGGATAGCAATCAGCCCCAGCATTTT
J gene: TRBJ2-7; clone size: NA; D gene: NA; CDR3 length: 13; V gene: TRBV7-2; CDR3 protein: CASSLGRSYEQYF; CDR3 DNA: TGTGCCAGCAGCTTAGGCCGCTCCTACGAGCAGTACTTC
J gene: TRBJ2-7; clone size: once; D gene: NA; CDR3 length: 17; V gene: TRBV7-9; CDR3 protein: CASSLVRSGLQGLEQYF; CDR3 DNA: TGTGCCAGCAGCTTAGTCAGATCCGGTCTACAGGGTCTCGAGCAGTACTTC
J gene: TRBJ1-2; clone size: NA; D gene: NA; CDR3 length: 11; V gene: TRBV5-6; CDR3 protein: CASNRDSGYTF; CDR3 DNA: TGTGCCAGTAACAGGGATAGCGGCTACACCTTC
J gene: TRBJ1-1; clone size: few; D gene: NA; CDR3 length: 15; V gene: TRBV27; CDR3 protein: CASSFFGADNTEAFF; CDR3 DNA: TGTGCCAGCAGCTTCTTCGGGGCGGATAACACTGAAGCTTTCTTT
J gene: TRBJ1-5; clone size: NA; D gene: NA; CDR3 length: 13; V gene: TRBV7-9; CDR3 protein: CASSFTSQGPQHF; CDR3 DNA: TGTGCCAGCAGCTTCACCTCACAGGGGCCCCAGCATTTT
J gene: TRBJ2-6; clone size: NA; D gene: NA; CDR3 length: 17; V gene: TRBV28; CDR3 protein: CASSVQGPLSGANVLTF; CDR3 DNA: TGTGCCAGCAGCGTACAGGGTCCCTTATCTGGGGCCAACGTCCTGACTTTC
J gene: TRBJ2-2; clone size: NA; D gene: NA; CDR3 length: 17; V gene: TRBV7-9; CDR3 protein: CASSPSGASLNTGELFF; CDR3 DNA: TGTGCCAGCAGCCCTTCCGGGGCCTCACTGAACACCGGGGAGCTGTTTTTT
J gene: TRBJ1-3; clone size: NA; D gene: NA; CDR3 length: 15; V gene: TRBV4-1; CDR3 protein: CASSQNGAPGNTIYF; CDR3 DNA: TGCGCCAGCAGCCAGAACGGGGCGCCTGGAAACACCATATATTTT
J gene: TRBJ1-1; clone size: medium-sized; D gene: NA; CDR3 length: 12; V gene: TRBV5-6; CDR3 protein: CASSLRGTEAFF; CDR3 DNA: TGTGCCAGCAGCTTGCGTGGAACTGAAGCTTTCTTT
J gene: TRBJ2-1; clone size: NA; D gene: NA; CDR3 length: 14; V gene: TRBV7-2; CDR3 protein: CASSLGKSYNEQFF; CDR3 DNA: TGTGCCAGCAGCTTAGGGAAGTCCTACAATGAGCAGTTCTTC
J gene: TRBJ2-5; clone size: NA; D gene: TRBD2; CDR3 length: 14; V gene: TRBV7-2; CDR3 protein: CASSPQAGEETQYF; CDR3 DNA: TGTGCCAGCAGCCCTCAAGCGGGAGAAGAGACCCAGTACTTC
J gene: TRBJ2-7; clone size: NA; D gene: TRBD1; CDR3 length: 14; V gene: TRBV5-4; CDR3 protein: CASSWIDRAYEQYF; CDR3 DNA: TGTGCCAGCAGCTGGATTGACAGGGCTTACGAGCAGTACTTC
J gene: TRBJ2-3; clone size: few; D gene: NA; CDR3 length: 12; V gene: TRBV4-1; CDR3 protein: CASSQNTDTQYF; CDR3 DNA: TGCGCCAGCAGCCAGAACACAGATACGCAGTATTTT
J gene: TRBJ1-5; clone size: NA; D gene: TRBD1; CDR3 length: 14; V gene: TRBV11-2; CDR3 protein: CASSWTGGDQPQHF; CDR3 DNA: TGTGCCAGCAGCTGGACAGGGGGCGATCAGCCCCAGCATTTT
J gene: TRBJ1-1; clone size: few; D gene: NA; CDR3 length: 14; V gene: TRBV7-8; CDR3 protein: CASSLFNGNTEAFF; CDR3 DNA: TGTGCCAGCAGCTTATTCAACGGAAACACTGAAGCTTTCTTT
J gene: TRBJ1-2; clone size: NA; D gene: NA; CDR3 length: 14; V gene: TRBV5-1; CDR3 protein: CASQPGTSNYGYTF; CDR3 DNA: TGCGCCAGTCAACCCGGGACATCTAACTATGGCTACACCTTC
J gene: TRBJ2-3; clone size: NA; D gene: NA; CDR3 length: 12; V gene: TRBV29-1; CDR3 protein: CSVEGLAGPQYF; CDR3 DNA: TGCAGCGTTGAAGGGTTGGCGGGACCGCAGTATTTT
J gene: TRBJ2-5; clone size: NA; D gene: NA; CDR3 length: 16; V gene: TRBV4-3; CDR3 protein: CASSPSHRTVQETQYF; CDR3 DNA: TGCGCCAGCAGCCCATCGCACCGGACAGTTCAAGAGACCCAGTACTTC
J gene: TRBJ1-5; clone size: NA; D gene: NA; CDR3 length: 13; V gene: TRBV19; CDR3 protein: CASSISGAQPQHF; CDR3 DNA: TGTGCCAGTAGTATTTCAGGAGCCCAGCCCCAGCATTTT
J gene: TRBJ2-1; clone size: NA; D gene: TRBD2; CDR3 length: 16; V gene: TRBV2; CDR3 protein: CASLKLAGPPRDEQFF; CDR3 DNA: TGTGCCAGCCTAAAATTAGCGGGTCCCCCTCGGGATGAGCAGTTCTTC
J gene: TRBJ2-7; clone size: NA; D gene: TRBD1; CDR3 length: 14; V gene: TRBV6-6; CDR3 protein: CASVDRVGSYEQYF; CDR3 DNA: TGTGCCAGCGTAGACAGGGTGGGCTCCTACGAGCAGTACTTC
J gene: TRBJ2-1; clone size: NA; D gene: NA; CDR3 length: 12; V gene: TRBV10-3; CDR3 protein: CAISESPSEQFF; CDR3 DNA: TGTGCCATCAGTGAGTCGCCAAGTGAGCAGTTCTTC
J gene: TRBJ2-7; clone size: NA; D gene: TRBD1; CDR3 length: 16; V gene: TRBV11-2; CDR3 protein: CASSAPAGTGPYEQYF; CDR3 DNA: TGTGCCAGCAGCGCCCCGGCCGGGACAGGCCCCTACGAGCAGTACTTC
J gene: TRBJ2-3; clone size: NA; D gene: NA; CDR3 length: 12; V gene: TRBV5-1; CDR3 protein: CASRRELGTQYF; CDR3 DNA: TGCGCCAGCAGAAGGGAGCTAGGTACGCAGTATTTT
J gene: TRBJ2-7; clone size: NA; D gene: NA; CDR3 length: 16; V gene: TRBV7-9; CDR3 protein: CASGPGGQEKAYEQYF; CDR3 DNA: TGTGCCAGCGGACCCGGGGGGCAGGAAAAAGCCTACGAGCAGTACTTC
J gene: TRBJ2-2; clone size: NA; D gene: TRBD1; CDR3 length: 11; V gene: TRBV30; CDR3 protein: CAWAKTGWLFF; CDR3 DNA: TGTGCCTGGGCTAAGACAGGGTGGCTGTTTTTT
J gene: TRBJ2-3; clone size: NA; D gene: NA; CDR3 length: 15; V gene: TRBV30; CDR3 protein: CAWTGGLGNADTQYF; CDR3 DNA: TGTGCCTGGACAGGGGGGTTAGGGAACGCAGATACGCAGTATTTT
J gene: TRBJ2-6; clone size: NA; D gene: NA; CDR3 length: 15; V gene: TRBV5-1; CDR3 protein: CASSLTGSGANVLTF; CDR3 DNA: TGCGCCAGCAGCTTGACAGGGTCTGGGGCCAACGTCCTGACTTTC
J gene: TRBJ2-2; clone size: NA; D gene: NA; CDR3 length: 14; V gene: TRBV19; CDR3 protein: CASSIGRNTGELFF; CDR3 DNA: TGTGCCAGTAGTATAGGCAGAAATACCGGGGAGCTGTTTTTT
J gene: TRBJ1-2; clone size: NA; D gene: NA; CDR3 length: 17; V gene: TRBV7-9; CDR3 protein: CASSWTGTRNRLYGYTF; CDR3 DNA: TGTGCCAGCAGCTGGACCGGGACAAGAAATCGATTATATGGCTACACCTTC
J gene: TRBJ2-7; clone size: NA; D gene: NA; CDR3 length: 15; V gene: TRBV5-4; CDR3 protein: CASSLMRGSAYEQYF; CDR3 DNA: TGTGCCAGCAGCTTGATGAGGGGGTCGGCCTACGAGCAGTACTTC
J gene: TRBJ2-1; clone size: NA; D gene: NA; CDR3 length: 14; V gene: TRBV7-2; CDR3 protein: CASSARGPPYEQFF; CDR3 DNA: TGTGCCAGCAGCGCGCGTGGACCTCCTTATGAGCAGTTCTTC
J gene: TRBJ1-1; clone size: NA; D gene: NA; CDR3 length: 13; V gene: TRBV27; CDR3 protein: CASNLNFGTEAFF; CDR3 DNA: TGTGCCAGTAATCTAAACTTTGGCACTGAAGCTTTCTTT
J gene: TRBJ1-1; clone size: NA; D gene: NA; CDR3 length: 15; V gene: TRBV4-3; CDR3 protein: CASSQGILSKTEAFF; CDR3 DNA: TGCGCCAGCAGCCAAGGAATCCTATCCAAGACTGAAGCTTTCTTT
J gene: TRBJ1-6; clone size: NA; D gene: TRBD1; CDR3 length: 13; V gene: TRBV7-9; CDR3 protein: CASRGQAGSPLHF; CDR3 DNA: TGTGCCAGCAGAGGACAGGCGGGATCACCCCTCCACTTT
J gene: TRBJ2-7; clone size: NA; D gene: TRBD2; CDR3 length: 16; V gene: TRBV13; CDR3 protein: CASSPGLAGDAYEQYF; CDR3 DNA: TGTGCCAGCAGCCCGGGACTAGCGGGAGACGCCTACGAGCAGTACTTC
J gene: TRBJ2-3; clone size: NA; D gene: TRBD2; CDR3 length: 14; V gene: TRBV5-1; CDR3 protein: CASSLGLLTDTQYF; CDR3 DNA: TGCGCCAGCAGTTTGGGACTACTGACAGATACGCAGTATTTT
J gene: TRBJ2-3; clone size: NA; D gene: NA; CDR3 length: 15; V gene: TRBV18; CDR3 protein: CASSPLEGRTDTQYF; CDR3 DNA: TGTGCCAGCTCACCACTCGAGGGGCGGACAGATACGCAGTATTTT
J gene: TRBJ2-3; clone size: once; D gene: NA; CDR3 length: 12; V gene: TRBV7-3; CDR3 protein: CASSPSGDTQYF; CDR3 DNA: TGTGCCAGCAGCCCGTCAGGGGATACGCAGTATTTT
J gene: TRBJ2-7; clone size: NA; D gene: NA; CDR3 length: 15; V gene: TRBV27; CDR3 protein: CASSLLANAAYEQYF; CDR3 DNA: TGTGCCAGCAGTTTACTAGCGAACGCGGCCTACGAGCAGTACTTC
J gene: TRBJ2-5; clone size: NA; D gene: TRBD1; CDR3 length: 13; V gene: TRBV2; CDR3 protein: CASIRDRQETQYF; CDR3 DNA: TGTGCCAGCATTAGGGACAGACAAGAGACCCAGTACTTC
J gene: TRBJ1-1; clone size: NA; D gene: NA; CDR3 length: 15; V gene: TRBV6-5; CDR3 protein: CASNRRTLMNTEAFF; CDR3 DNA: TGTGCCAGCAATCGTCGGACTTTAATGAACACTGAAGCTTTCTTT
J gene: TRBJ1-1; clone size: NA; D gene: NA; CDR3 length: 15; V gene: TRBV9; CDR3 protein: CASSVMGGSNTEAFF; CDR3 DNA: TGTGCCAGCAGCGTAATGGGTGGCAGTAACACTGAAGCTTTCTTT
J gene: TRBJ2-1; clone size: NA; D gene: TRBD2; CDR3 length: 16; V gene: TRBV4-2; CDR3 protein: CASRRVLAGGRDEQFF; CDR3 DNA: TGTGCCAGCCGCAGGGTCCTAGCGGGAGGGCGAGATGAGCAGTTCTTC
J gene: TRBJ1-2; clone size: NA; D gene: NA; CDR3 length: 13; V gene: TRBV5-1; CDR3 protein: CASSTNLIYGYTF; CDR3 DNA: TGTGCCAGCAGCACAAACCTTATTTATGGCTACACCTTC
J gene: TRBJ1-3; clone size: NA; D gene: TRBD1; CDR3 length: 15; V gene: TRBV14; CDR3 protein: CASSQGQGQGNTIYF; CDR3 DNA: TGTGCCAGCAGCCAAGGACAGGGGCAGGGAAACACCATATATTTT
J gene: TRBJ1-2; clone size: NA; D gene: NA; CDR3 length: 12; V gene: TRBV30; CDR3 protein: CAWSPTTSGYTF; CDR3 DNA: TGTGCCTGGAGTCCGACTACCTCTGGCTACACCTTC
J gene: TRBJ2-3; clone size: NA; D gene: NA; CDR3 length: 13; V gene: TRBV4-3; CDR3 protein: CASSQQTGDTQYF; CDR3 DNA: TGCGCCAGCAGCCAACAGACCGGGGATACGCAGTATTTT
J gene: TRBJ2-1; clone size: NA; D gene: NA; CDR3 length: 12; V gene: TRBV29-1; CDR3 protein: CSGLHMGLGQFF; CDR3 DNA: TGCAGCGGCCTCCACATGGGACTCGGGCAGTTCTTC
J gene: TRBJ2-1; clone size: NA; D gene: NA; CDR3 length: 16; V gene: TRBV4-3; CDR3 protein: CASSLSEGEGRNEQFF; CDR3 DNA: TGCGCCAGCAGCCTCTCGGAGGGGGAGGGCCGCAATGAGCAGTTCTTC